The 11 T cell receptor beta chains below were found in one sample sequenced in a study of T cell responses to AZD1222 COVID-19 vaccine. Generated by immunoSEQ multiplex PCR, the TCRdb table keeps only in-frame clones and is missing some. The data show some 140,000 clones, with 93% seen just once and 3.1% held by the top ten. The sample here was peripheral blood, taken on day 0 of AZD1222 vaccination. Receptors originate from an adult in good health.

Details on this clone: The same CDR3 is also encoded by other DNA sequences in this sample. CDR3 sequence reads: CASSPDYNSPLHF. The CDR3 region has the DNA TGCGCCAGCAGCCCCGATTATAATTCACCCCTCCACTTT. The V gene is TRBV5-1, the J gene TRBJ1-6; D remains ambiguous. Per germline, CDR1 SGHRS and CDR2 YFSETQ. The germline V and J ends were trimmed by 4 bases and 4 bases, with 6 bases remaining between them. There are 13 residues in the CDR3.

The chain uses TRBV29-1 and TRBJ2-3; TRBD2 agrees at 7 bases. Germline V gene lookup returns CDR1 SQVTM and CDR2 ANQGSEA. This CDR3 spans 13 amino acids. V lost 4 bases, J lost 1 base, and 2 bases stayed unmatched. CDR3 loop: CSVVAGGTDTQYF. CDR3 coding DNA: TGCAGCGTTGTTGCGGGGGGCACAGATACGCAGTATTTT.

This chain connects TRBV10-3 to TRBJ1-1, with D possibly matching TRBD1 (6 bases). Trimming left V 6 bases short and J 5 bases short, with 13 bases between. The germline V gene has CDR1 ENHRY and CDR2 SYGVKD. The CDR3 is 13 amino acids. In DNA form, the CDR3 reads TGTGCCATCAGCGAAAACAGGGTGACTGAAGCTTTCTTT. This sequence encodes CAISENRVTEAFF.

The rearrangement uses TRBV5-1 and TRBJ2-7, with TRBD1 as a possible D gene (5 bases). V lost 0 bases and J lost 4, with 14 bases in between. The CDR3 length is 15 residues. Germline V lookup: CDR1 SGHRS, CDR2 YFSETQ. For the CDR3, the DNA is TGCGCCAGCAGCTTGGAATCCAGGGTAACTTACGAGCAGTACTTC. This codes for CASSLESRVTYEQYF. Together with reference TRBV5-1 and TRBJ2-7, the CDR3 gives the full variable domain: KAGVTQTPRYLIKTRGQQVTLSCSPISGHRSVSWYQQTPGQGLQFLFEYFSETQRNKGNFPGRFSGRQFSNSRSEMNVSTLELGDSALYLCASSLESRVTYEQYFGPGTRLTVT.

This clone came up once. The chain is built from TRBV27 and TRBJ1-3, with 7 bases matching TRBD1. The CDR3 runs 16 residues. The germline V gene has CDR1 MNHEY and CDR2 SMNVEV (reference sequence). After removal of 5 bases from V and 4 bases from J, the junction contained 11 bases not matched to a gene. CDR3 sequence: CASSLTSTGRGNTIYF. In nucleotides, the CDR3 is TGTGCCAGCAGTCTAACTTCGACAGGGAGAGGAAACACCATATATTTT.

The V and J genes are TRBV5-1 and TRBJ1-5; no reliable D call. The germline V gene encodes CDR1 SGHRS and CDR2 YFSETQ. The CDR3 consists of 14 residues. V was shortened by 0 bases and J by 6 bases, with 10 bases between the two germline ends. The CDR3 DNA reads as TGCGCCAGCAGCTTGGAGCAGGTTCTTCAGCCCCAGCATTTT. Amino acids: CASSLEQVLQPQHF.

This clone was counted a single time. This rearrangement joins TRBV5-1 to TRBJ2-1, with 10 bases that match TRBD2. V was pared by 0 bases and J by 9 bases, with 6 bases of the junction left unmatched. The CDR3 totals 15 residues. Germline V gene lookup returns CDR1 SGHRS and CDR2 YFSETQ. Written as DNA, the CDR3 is TGCGCCAGCAGCTTGGCATATCTAGCGGGAGCTGAGCAGTTCTTC. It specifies CASSLAYLAGAEQFF.

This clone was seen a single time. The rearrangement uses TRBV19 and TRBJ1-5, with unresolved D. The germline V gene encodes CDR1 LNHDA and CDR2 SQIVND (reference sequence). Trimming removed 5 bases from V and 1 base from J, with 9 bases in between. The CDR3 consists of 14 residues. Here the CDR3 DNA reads TGTGCCAGTAGTCCCCGGACGAGCAATCAGCCCCAGCATTTT. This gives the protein CASSPRTSNQPQHF.

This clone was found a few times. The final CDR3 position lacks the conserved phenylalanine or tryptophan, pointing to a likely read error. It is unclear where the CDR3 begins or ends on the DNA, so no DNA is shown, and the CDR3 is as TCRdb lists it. CDR3 protein: CASSEGVKVYI. The chain combines TRBV2 with TRBJ2-7. The V gene's germline CDR1 is SNHLY and CDR2 FYNNEI. The CDR3 adds up to 11 amino acids, both ends counted.

CDR3 bases: TGCGCCAGCAGTTCGGACCCGACCTACGAGCAGTACTTC. Its protein product is CASSSDPTYEQYF. The chain carries TRBV10-2 and TRBJ2-7; D call uncertain. From germline, CDR1 is WSHSY and CDR2 SAAADI. The length of the CDR3 is 13 residues. Trimming took 5 bases from V and 2 from J, leaving 10 bases between them.

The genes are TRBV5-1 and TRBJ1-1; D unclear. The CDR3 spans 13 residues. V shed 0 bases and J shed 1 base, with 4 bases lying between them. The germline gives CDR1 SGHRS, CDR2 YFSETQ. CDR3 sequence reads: CASSLESNTEAFF. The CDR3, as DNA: TGCGCCAGCAGCTTGGAATCGAACACTGAAGCTTTCTTT.